These T cell receptor beta chains were read from a single sample in a study of cytomegalovirus exposure and HLA in healthy donors. Clones were sequenced by immunoSEQ multiplex PCR, and TCRdb holds only the in-frame ones, with some missing. The repertoire holds approximately 270,000 clones, with nearly 90% as singletons. Sequenced sample: PBMCs. Every receptor here comes from a woman aged 18-35 years in good health and CMV-seronegative. Both conserved end residues are trimmed from each CDR3.

v_gene | CDR3aa
TRBV2 | ASSGAGNEKLF
TRBV5-4 | ASRETGSRGYT
TRBV28 | ASSSTGGTYEQY
TRBV6-1 | ASSEPGHTGELF
TRBV10-2 | ASMGAGELF
TRBV19 | ASSIGAAGGDQETQY
TRBV27 | ASGTGFYGYT
TRBV10-1 | ASSPGAREKLF
TRBV15 | ATSGTRGAGELF
TRBV18 | ASSPGTGGADTQY
TRBV28 | ASSLGASGGSYEQF
TRBV4-2 | ASSQEELWTEAF
TRBV5-1 | ASSGTGAYEQY
TRBV6-5 | ASRGYGTMKETQY
TRBV25-1 | ASSEYVGTGDYNEQF
TRBV7-9 | ASSLFGQGGYGYT
TRBV19 | ASSIMGGKETQY
TRBV27 | ASSLLSNQPQH
TRBV6-6 | ASSFGQGRNTEAF
TRBV10-2 | ASTAGRLDDEKLF
TRBV30 | AWSVLSSETQY
TRBV5-6 | ASSWGLAGGNTGELF
TRBV29-1 | SVEGTGETEAF
TRBV7-8 | ASSLRGANNSPLH